This T cell receptor (beta chain) was documented in a study of blood T cell repertoires in COVID-19. Study-level background: Sources were T cells, B-cell-depleted T cells, or PBMCs; the material itself was cDNA or gDNA.

TCRdb's table, derived via immunoSEQ multiplex PCR, lists solely in-frame clones and lacks some. The data show around 200,000 clones, around 84% seen once. The CDR3 spans 13 residues. The germline V gene has CDR1 SGHDN and CDR2 FVKESK. V dropped 9 bases and J dropped 3; count of bases not matched to a gene: 1. The sequenced sample consisted of peripheral blood. The origin of this receptor is a woman in her 70s with COVID-19, enrolled during active disease. The chain uses TRBV14 and TRBJ2-3, with TRBD2 matching over 12 bases. The CDR3, as DNA: TGTGCCAGTGGACTAGCGGGGACAGATACGCAGTATTTT. Its protein product is CASGLAGTDTQYF.